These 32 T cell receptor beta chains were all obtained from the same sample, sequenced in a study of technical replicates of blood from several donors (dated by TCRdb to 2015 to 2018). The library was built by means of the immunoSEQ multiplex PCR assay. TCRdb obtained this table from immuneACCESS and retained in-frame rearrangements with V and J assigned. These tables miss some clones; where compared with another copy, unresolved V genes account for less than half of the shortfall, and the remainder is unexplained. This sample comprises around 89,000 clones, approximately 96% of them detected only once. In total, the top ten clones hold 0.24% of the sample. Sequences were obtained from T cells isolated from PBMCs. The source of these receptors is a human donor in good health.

The CDR3 DNA sequence: TGTGCCAGCAGTTACTCGCGATTTGGTCAGCCCCAGCATTTT. This sequence encodes CASSYSRFGQPQHF. The chain has TRBV6-5 and TRBJ1-5; no definite D call. Per germline, CDR1 MNHEY and CDR2 SVGAGI. This CDR3 contains 14 residues. V shed 0 bases and J shed 6 bases, with 9 bases lying between them.

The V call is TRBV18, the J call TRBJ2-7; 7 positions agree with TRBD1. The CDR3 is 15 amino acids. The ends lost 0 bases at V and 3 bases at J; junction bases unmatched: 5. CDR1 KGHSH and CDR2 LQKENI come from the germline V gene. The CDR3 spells CASSPPGTAVYEQYF. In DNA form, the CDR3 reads TGTGCCAGCTCACCACCCGGGACAGCCGTCTACGAGCAGTACTTC. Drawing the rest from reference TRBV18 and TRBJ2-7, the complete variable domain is NAGVMQNPRHLVRRRGQEARLRCSPMKGHSHVYWYRQLPEEGLKFMVYLQKENIIDESGMPKERFSAEFPKEGPSILRIQQVVRGDSAAYFCASSPPGTAVYEQYFGPGTRLTVT.

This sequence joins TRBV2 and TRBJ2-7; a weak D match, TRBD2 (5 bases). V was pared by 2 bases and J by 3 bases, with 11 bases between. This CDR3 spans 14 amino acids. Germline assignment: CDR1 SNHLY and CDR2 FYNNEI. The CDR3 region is CASSEQPRVYEQYF. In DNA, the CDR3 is TGTGCCAGCAGTGAACAGCCGAGGGTCTACGAGCAGTACTTC.

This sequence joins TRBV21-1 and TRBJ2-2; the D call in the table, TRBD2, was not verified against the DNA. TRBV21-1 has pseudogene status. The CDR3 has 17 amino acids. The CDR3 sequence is CASSKASGGLNTGELFF. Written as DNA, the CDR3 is TGTGCCAGCAGCAAAGCGTCTGGCGGGCTGAACACCGGGGAGCTGTTTTTT.

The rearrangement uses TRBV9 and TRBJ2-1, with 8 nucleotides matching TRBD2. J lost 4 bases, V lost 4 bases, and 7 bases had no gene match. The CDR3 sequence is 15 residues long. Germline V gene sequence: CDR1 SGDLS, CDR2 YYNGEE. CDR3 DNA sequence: TGTGCCAGCAGCTATGGACTAGCAGATTACAATGAGCAGTTCTTC. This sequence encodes CASSYGLADYNEQFF.

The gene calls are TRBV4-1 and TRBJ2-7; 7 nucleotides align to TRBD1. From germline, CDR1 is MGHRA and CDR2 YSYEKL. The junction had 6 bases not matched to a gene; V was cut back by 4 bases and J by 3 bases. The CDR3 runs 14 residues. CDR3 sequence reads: CASSPGQVRYEQYF. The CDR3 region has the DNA TGCGCCAGCAGCCCCGGACAGGTGCGCTACGAGCAGTACTTC.

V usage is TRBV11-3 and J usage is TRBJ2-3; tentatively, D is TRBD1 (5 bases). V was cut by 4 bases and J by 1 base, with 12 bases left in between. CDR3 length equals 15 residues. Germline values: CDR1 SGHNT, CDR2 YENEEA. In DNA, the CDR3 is TGTGCCAGCAGCTCCCAGGGCAGGGGCACAGATACGCAGTATTTT. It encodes CASSSQGRGTDTQYF.

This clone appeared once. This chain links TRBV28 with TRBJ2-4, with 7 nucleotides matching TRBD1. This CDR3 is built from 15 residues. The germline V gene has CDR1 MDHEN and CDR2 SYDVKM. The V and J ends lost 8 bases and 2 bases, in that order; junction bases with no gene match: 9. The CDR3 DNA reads TGTGCCAGCGGACCTCAAAGGGGGCCCAAAAACATTCAGTACTTC. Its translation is CASGPQRGPKNIQYF.

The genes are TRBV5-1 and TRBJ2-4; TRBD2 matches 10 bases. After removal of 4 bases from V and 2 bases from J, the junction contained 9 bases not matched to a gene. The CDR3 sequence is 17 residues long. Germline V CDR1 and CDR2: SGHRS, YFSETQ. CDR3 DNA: TGCGCCAGCAGCATTAGCGGGAGGTGGGGGACCAAAAACATTCAGTACTTC. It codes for CASSISGRWGTKNIQYF. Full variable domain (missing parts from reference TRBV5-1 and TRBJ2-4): KAGVTQTPRYLIKTRGQQVTLSCSPISGHRSVSWYQQTPGQGLQFLFEYFSETQRNKGNFPGRFSGRQFSNSRSEMNVSTLELGDSALYLCASSISGRWGTKNIQYFGAGTRLSVL.

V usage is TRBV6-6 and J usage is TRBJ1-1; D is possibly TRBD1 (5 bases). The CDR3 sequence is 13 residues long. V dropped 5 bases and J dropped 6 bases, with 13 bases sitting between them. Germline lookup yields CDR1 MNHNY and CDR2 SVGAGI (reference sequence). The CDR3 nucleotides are TGTGCCAGCAGTCCGGGACTGTCCTCTGAAGCTTTCTTT. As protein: CASSPGLSSEAFF.

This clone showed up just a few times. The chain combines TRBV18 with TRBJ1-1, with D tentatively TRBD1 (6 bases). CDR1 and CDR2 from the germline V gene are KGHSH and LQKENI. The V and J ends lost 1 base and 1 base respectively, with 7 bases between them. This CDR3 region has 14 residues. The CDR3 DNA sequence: TGTGCCAGCTCACCACGGGACAAGAACACTGAAGCTTTCTTT. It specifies CASSPRDKNTEAFF.

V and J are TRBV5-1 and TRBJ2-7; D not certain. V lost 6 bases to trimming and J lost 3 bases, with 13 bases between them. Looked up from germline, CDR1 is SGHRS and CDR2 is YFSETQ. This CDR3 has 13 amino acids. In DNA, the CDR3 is TGCGCCAGCACGGCAGAAAACTACTACGAGCAGTACTTC. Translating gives CASTAENYYEQYF.

DNA of the CDR3: TGTGCCAGCAGCTCCGGACTAGCCTACGAGCAGTACTTC. This sequence encodes CASSSGLAYEQYF. The rearrangement uses TRBV9 and TRBJ2-7, with 7 nucleotides matching TRBD2. Trimming at V came to 4 bases and at J to 2 bases, leaving 3 bases not matched to a gene. The germline V gene encodes CDR1 SGDLS and CDR2 YYNGEE. The CDR3 extends over 13 amino acids.

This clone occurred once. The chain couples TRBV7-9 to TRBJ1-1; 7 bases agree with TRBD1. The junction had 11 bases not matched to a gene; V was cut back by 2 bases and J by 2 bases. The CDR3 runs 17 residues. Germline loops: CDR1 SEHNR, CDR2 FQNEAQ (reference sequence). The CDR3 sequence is CASSLRLRQGPNTEAFF. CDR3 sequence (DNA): TGTGCCAGCAGCTTACGCCTAAGACAGGGCCCCAACACTGAAGCTTTCTTT.

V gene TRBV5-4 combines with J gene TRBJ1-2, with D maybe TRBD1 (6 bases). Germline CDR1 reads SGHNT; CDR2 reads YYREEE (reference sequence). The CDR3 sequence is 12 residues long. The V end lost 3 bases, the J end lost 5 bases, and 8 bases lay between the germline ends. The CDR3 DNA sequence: TGTGCCAGCAGCTCGGGACAATATGGCTACACCTTC. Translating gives CASSSGQYGYTF.

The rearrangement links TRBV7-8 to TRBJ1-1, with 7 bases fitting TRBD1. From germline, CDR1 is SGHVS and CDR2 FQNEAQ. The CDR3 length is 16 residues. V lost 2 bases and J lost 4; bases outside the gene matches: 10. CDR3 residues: CASSLSPPTGTTEAFF. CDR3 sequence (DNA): TGTGCCAGCAGCTTATCCCCGCCGACAGGGACCACTGAAGCTTTCTTT.

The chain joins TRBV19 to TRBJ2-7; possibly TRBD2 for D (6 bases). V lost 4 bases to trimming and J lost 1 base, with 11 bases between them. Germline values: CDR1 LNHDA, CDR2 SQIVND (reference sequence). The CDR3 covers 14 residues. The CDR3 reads CASSSAGSSYEQYF. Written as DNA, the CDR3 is TGTGCCAGTAGTAGTGCGGGGTCTTCCTACGAGCAGTACTTC.

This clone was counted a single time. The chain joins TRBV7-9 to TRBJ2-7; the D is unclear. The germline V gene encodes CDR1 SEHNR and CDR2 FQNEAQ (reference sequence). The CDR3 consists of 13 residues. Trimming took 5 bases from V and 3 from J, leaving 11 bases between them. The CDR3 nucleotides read TGTGCCAGCAGCCTCTCCCGAGGCTACGAGCAGTACTTC. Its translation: CASSLSRGYEQYF.

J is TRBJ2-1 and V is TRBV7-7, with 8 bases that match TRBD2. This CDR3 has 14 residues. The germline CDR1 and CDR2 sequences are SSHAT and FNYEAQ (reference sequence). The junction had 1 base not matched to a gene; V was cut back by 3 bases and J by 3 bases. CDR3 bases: TGTGCCAGCAGCTTCGGGAGGGACTACAATGAGCAGTTCTTC. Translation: CASSFGRDYNEQFF.

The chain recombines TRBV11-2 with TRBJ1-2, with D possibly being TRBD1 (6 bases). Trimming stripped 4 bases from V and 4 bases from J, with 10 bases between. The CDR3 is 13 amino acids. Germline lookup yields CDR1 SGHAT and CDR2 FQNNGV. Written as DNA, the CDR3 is TGTGCCAGCAGCTCCGGGGGGCTCTATGGCTACACCTTC. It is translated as CASSSGGLYGYTF. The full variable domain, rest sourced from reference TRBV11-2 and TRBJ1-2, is EAGVAQSPRYKIIEKRQSVAFWCNPISGHATLYWYQQILGQGPKLLIQFQNNGVVDDSQLPKDRFSAERLKGVDSTLKIQPAKLEDSAVYLCASSSGGLYGYTFGSGTRLTVV.

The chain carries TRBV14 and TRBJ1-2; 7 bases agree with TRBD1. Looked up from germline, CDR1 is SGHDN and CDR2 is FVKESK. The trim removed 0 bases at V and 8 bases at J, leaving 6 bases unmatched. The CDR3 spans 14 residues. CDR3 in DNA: TGTGCCAGCAGCCAAGAACCGGGACAGCCGGGCTACACCTTC. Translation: CASSQEPGQPGYTF.

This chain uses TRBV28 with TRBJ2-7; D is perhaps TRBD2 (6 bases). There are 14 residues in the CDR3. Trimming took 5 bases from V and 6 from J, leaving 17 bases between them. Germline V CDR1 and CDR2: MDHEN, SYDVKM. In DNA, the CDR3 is TGTGCCAGCAGTCCCCCCGGGAGCCCTCGCGAGCAGTACTTC. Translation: CASSPPGSPREQYF. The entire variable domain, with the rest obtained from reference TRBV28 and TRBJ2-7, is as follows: DVKVTQSSRYLVKRTGEKVFLECVQDMDHENMFWYRQDPGLGLRLIYFSYDVKMKEKGDIPEGYSVSREKKERFSLILESASTNQTSMYLCASSPPGSPREQYFGPGTRLTVT.

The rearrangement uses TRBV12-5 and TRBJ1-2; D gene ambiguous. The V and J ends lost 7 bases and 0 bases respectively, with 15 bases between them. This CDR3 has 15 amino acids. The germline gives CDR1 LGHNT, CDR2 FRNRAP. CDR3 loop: CASAMGGGANYGYTF. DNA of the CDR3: TGTGCTAGTGCCATGGGAGGAGGCGCTAACTATGGCTACACCTTC.

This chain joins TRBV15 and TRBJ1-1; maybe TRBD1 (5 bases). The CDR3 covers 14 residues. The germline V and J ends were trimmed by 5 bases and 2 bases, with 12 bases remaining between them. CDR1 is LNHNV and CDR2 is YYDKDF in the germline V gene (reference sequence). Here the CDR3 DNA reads TGTGCCACCAGCTTTCAGGGAACCAACACTGAAGCTTTCTTT. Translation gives CATSFQGTNTEAFF. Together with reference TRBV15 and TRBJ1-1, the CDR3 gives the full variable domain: DAMVIQNPRYQVTQFGKPVTLSCSQTLNHNVMYWYQQKSSQAPKLLFHYYDKDFNNEADTPDNFQSRRPNTSFCFLDIRSPGLGDTAMYLCATSFQGTNTEAFFGQGTRLTVV.

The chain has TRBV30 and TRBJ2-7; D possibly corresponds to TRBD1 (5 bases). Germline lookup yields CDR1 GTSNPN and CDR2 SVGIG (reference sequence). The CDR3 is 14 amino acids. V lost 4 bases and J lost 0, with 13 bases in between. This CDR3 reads CAWTRQLSSYEQYF. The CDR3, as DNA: TGTGCCTGGACAAGACAGTTGAGCTCCTACGAGCAGTACTTC.

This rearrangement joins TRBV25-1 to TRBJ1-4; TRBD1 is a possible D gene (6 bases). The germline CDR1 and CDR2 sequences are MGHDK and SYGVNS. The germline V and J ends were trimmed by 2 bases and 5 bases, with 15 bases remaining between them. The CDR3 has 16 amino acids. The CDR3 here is CASSEPRTESNEKLFF. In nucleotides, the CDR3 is TGTGCCAGCAGTGAACCCAGGACAGAGTCGAATGAAAAACTGTTTTTT. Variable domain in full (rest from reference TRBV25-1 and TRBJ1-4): EADIYQTPRYLVIGTGKKITLECSQTMGHDKMYWYQQDPGMELHLIHYSYGVNSTEKGDLSSESTVSRIRTEHFPLTLESARPSHTSQYLCASSEPRTESNEKLFFGSGTQLSVL.

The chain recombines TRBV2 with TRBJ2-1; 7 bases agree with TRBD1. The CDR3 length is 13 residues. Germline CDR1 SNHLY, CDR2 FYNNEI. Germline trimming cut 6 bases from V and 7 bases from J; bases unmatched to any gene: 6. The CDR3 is CASRPTGVNEQFF. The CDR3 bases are TGTGCCAGCAGGCCAACAGGGGTAAATGAGCAGTTCTTC.

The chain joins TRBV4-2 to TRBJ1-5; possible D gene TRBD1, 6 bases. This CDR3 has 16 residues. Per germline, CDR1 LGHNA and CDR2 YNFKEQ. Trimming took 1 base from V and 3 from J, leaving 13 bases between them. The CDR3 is CASSQALAGVNQPQHF. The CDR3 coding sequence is TGTGCCAGCAGCCAAGCCCTGGCAGGGGTCAATCAGCCCCAGCATTTT.

The CDR3 nucleotides read TGTGCCAGCAGTTTCGGGACAGGGAACTATGGCTACACCTTC. Its translation: CASSFGTGNYGYTF. The chain has TRBV27 and TRBJ1-2; 9 bases align to TRBD1. The V gene's germline CDR1 is MNHEY and CDR2 SMNVEV (reference sequence). V gave up 3 bases and J gave up 2 bases; unmatched junction bases: 1. CDR3 length: 14 amino acids.

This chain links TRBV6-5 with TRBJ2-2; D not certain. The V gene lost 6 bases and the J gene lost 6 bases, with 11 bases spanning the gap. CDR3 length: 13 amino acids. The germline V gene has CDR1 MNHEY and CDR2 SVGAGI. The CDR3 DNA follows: TGTGCCAGCAGGTTCAACGGAGCCGGGGAGCTGTTTTTT. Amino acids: CASRFNGAGELFF.

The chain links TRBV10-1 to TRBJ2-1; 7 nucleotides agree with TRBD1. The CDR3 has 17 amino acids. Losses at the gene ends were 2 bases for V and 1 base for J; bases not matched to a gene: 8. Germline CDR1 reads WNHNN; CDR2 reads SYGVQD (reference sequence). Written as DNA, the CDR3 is TGCGCCAGCAGTGAGGAGACAGGGCCATCGTCCTACAATGAGCAGTTCTTC. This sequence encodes CASSEETGPSSYNEQFF.

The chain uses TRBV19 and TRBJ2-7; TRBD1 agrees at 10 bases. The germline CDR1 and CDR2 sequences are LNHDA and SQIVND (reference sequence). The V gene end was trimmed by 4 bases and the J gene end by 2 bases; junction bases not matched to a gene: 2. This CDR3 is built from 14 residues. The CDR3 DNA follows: TGTGCCAGTAGTACCGGGACAGGGGCCTACGAGCAGTACTTC. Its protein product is CASSTGTGAYEQYF. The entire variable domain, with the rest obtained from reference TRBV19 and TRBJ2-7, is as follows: DGGITQSPKYLFRKEGQNVTLSCEQNLNHDAMYWYRQDPGQGLRLIYYSQIVNDFQKGDIAEGYSVSREKKESFPLTVTSAQKNPTAFYLCASSTGTGAYEQYFGPGTRLTVT.